This T cell receptor beta chain emerged from a study of low-dose radiotherapy and immunotherapy resistance in tumors. CDR1 and CDR2 (germline): KGHSH, LQKENI. This CDR3 has 12 amino acids. As concerns this clonotype: One end of the junction fails to match germline, which may point to a read error.

Primers targeting TRAV and TRBV primed first-strand cDNA, covering alpha and beta chains. For amplifying TCRs, the PCR ran for around 20 cycles with Phusion, which was used together with a constant-region primer and the adapter on the V primers. TCRdb processed the reads anew with MiXCR; each CDR3 protein has one entry. The sample contains roughly 15,000 distinct CDR3 sequences, approximately 70% of which appear only once. This clonotype was obtained from a human donor with advanced metastatic prostate, ovarian, gallbladder or colorectal cancer (not recorded which). This table probably holds off-target reads from a library built for another chain. V usage is TRBV18 and J usage is TRBJ2-7; D is possibly TRBD1 or TRBD2 (5 bases each). CDR3 DNA: TGCCTCAATACGGGACCACGCTACGAGCAGTACTTC. It encodes CLNTGPRYEQYF.